This TCR beta chain came from a study of T cells in Graves' hyperthyroidism and ophthalmopathy. Amplified TCR beta CDR3 regions derived from RNA transcripts. The primer set for the first-round RT-PCR of the TCR CDR3 was HTBI. One entry per CDR3 protein, called by TCRdb with MiXCR from the multiplex PCR reads. Among about 410,000 distinct CDR3 sequences, roughly 14% were seen once, and the ten largest hold over 10%. This clonotype was detected only a few times. V was cut by 3 bases and J by 3 bases, with 11 bases left in between. This CDR3 comprises 14 residues. Germline V gene sequence: CDR1 LNHDA, CDR2 SQIVND (reference sequence).

This clonotype originated in a man younger than 35 with Graves' ophthalmopathy. Sequencing was carried out using blood. The chain carries TRBV19 and TRBJ1-2; D gene uncertain. The chain's CDR3 is CASSMGPGDYGYTF. CDR3 DNA sequence: TGTGCCAGTAGTATGGGTCCCGGGGACTATGGCTACACCTTC.